The following is a TCR beta chain sequence with its context. V was shortened by 8 bases and J by 0 bases, with 15 bases between the two germline ends. The CDR3 is made up of 15 amino acids. The germline V gene has CDR1 SNHLY and CDR2 FYNNEI. The data were produced by immunoSEQ multiplex PCR, yet TCRdb's version contains in-frame clones alone and is incomplete. The table has 250,000 to 350,000 clones, approximately 87% seen once. Enrolment of Seattle patients took place during active infection, and they were followed longitudinally. The source of the sample is a study of blood T cell repertoires in COVID-19. Study-level information: Whether acute or convalescent, the COVID-19 samples came from the United States, Italy and Spain. Nucleic acid was either cDNA or gDNA, and it came from T cells, B-cell-depleted T cells, or PBMCs.

The TCR was taken from a woman younger than 45 with COVID-19, enrolled during active disease. The chain couples TRBV2 to TRBJ2-3; the D is unclear. The sequenced sample was peripheral blood. CDR3 sequence (DNA): TGTGCCAGCCGAGTAAGATGGGCCAGCACAGATACGCAGTATTTT. Encoded protein: CASRVRWASTDTQYF.